Following are 13 T cell receptor beta chains from one sample sequenced in a study of blood T cell repertoires in COVID-19. The data were produced by immunoSEQ multiplex PCR, yet TCRdb's version contains in-frame clones alone and is incomplete. The sample carries fewer than 350,000 clones, about four fifths recorded once. The sample comprised peripheral blood. The receptors derive from a woman aged 60 to 75 with active or convalescent COVID-19.

This chain connects TRBV30 to TRBJ1-3; TRBD1 agrees at 9 bases. The length of the CDR3 is 15 residues. Losses at the gene ends were 0 bases for V and 16 bases for J; bases not matched to a gene: 16. Germline V gene lookup returns CDR1 GTSNPN and CDR2 SVGIG (reference sequence). The CDR3 nucleotides read TGTGCCTGGAGTGTACGCGGGACAGGGCCCCGGTCGACCTATTTT. It codes for CAWSVRGTGPRSTYF.

The chain combines TRBV5-1 with TRBJ2-1; 15 positions agree with TRBD2. Germline assignment: CDR1 SGHRS and CDR2 YFSETQ. The CDR3 loop spans 15 amino acids. The V gene end was trimmed by 7 bases and the J gene end by 2 bases; junction bases not matched to a gene: 1. CDR3 loop: CASGLAGGTYNEQFF. In nucleotides, the CDR3 is TGCGCCAGCGGACTAGCGGGGGGGACCTACAATGAGCAGTTCTTC.

This chain connects TRBV11-1 to TRBJ1-1; D not certain. Germline V gene lookup returns CDR1 SGHAT and CDR2 FQDESV (reference sequence). The CDR3 runs 14 residues. V lost 0 bases, J lost 1 base, and 6 bases lay in between. CDR3 loop: CASSLAPRNTEAFF. The CDR3 DNA reads TGTGCCAGCAGCTTAGCGCCGAGGAACACTGAAGCTTTCTTT.

The gene calls are TRBV18 and TRBJ1-2, with 10 nucleotides matching TRBD1. The CDR3 totals 13 residues. Looked up from germline, CDR1 is KGHSH and CDR2 is LQKENI. With 4 bases clipped from V and 6 bases from J, the junction kept 2 bases outside the gene matches. The CDR3 spells CASSRGTGDGYTF. The CDR3 DNA reads as TGTGCCAGCTCACGCGGGACAGGGGATGGCTACACCTTC.

The V call is TRBV30, the J call TRBJ2-3; 8 nucleotides match TRBD2. Losses at the gene ends were 5 bases for V and 6 bases for J; bases not matched to a gene: 7. The CDR3 is made up of 13 amino acids. Germline V gives CDR1 GTSNPN, CDR2 SVGIG (reference sequence). The CDR3 here is CAWAGGLVDTQYF. The CDR3 region has the DNA TGTGCCTGGGCGGGGGGACTAGTCGATACGCAGTATTTT.

The gene calls are TRBV7-9 and TRBJ1-5, with unresolved D. Germline V gene data show CDR1 as SEHNR and CDR2 as FQNEAQ (reference sequence). V lost 5 bases, J lost 7 bases, and 9 bases lay in between. This CDR3 spans 12 amino acids. The CDR3, as DNA: TGTGCCAGCAGCGAGGGTGACCAGCCCCAGCATTTT. Its translation: CASSEGDQPQHF.

The chain recombines TRBV19 with TRBJ1-2, with 7 bases aligning to TRBD1. Germline lookup yields CDR1 LNHDA and CDR2 SQIVND (reference sequence). After removal of 2 bases from V and 2 bases from J, the junction contained 11 bases not matched to a gene. There are 17 residues in the CDR3. CDR3 in amino acids: CASSISATGSANYGYTF. CDR3 nucleotide sequence: TGTGCCAGTAGTATATCCGCGACAGGGTCAGCGAACTATGGCTACACCTTC.

The table lists this clone with a count of one. The genes are TRBV6-5 and TRBJ1-6; unclear D gene. V gave up 6 bases and J gave up 7 bases, with 13 bases separating them. The CDR3 consists of 14 residues. CDR1 MNHEY and CDR2 SVGAGI come from the germline V gene. The CDR3 sequence is CASRLRPINSPLHF. The CDR3 DNA reads TGTGCCAGCAGACTGCGCCCGATAAATTCACCCCTCCACTTT.

V and J are TRBV2 and TRBJ1-6, with 8 bases fitting TRBD1. CDR1 is SNHLY and CDR2 is FYNNEI in the germline V gene. Trimming cost V 5 bases and J 6 bases; bases outside gene matches: 9. This CDR3 is 16 amino acids long. CDR3: CASSQNSGGGNSPLHF. In DNA, the CDR3 is TGTGCCAGCAGTCAGAACTCAGGGGGCGGTAATTCACCCCTCCACTTT.

The chain combines TRBV7-2 with TRBJ1-1; D is uncertain. The ends were cut back, 5 bases at V and 3 bases at J, with 13 bases in the middle. CDR1 and CDR2 from the germline V gene are SGHTA and FQGNSA. The CDR3 sequence is 14 residues long. The CDR3 DNA reads as TGTGCCAGCAGCCTCAATCCGGGGTACACTGAAGCTTTCTTT. It translates to CASSLNPGYTEAFF. Variable domain in full (rest from reference TRBV7-2 and TRBJ1-1): GAGVSQSPSNKVTEKGKDVELRCDPISGHTALYWYRQSLGQGLEFLIYFQGNSAPDKSGLPSDRFSAERTGGSVSTLTIQRTQQEDSAVYLCASSLNPGYTEAFFGQGTRLTVV.

CDR3 coding DNA: TGTGCCAGCAGCCTCATGGAGTATGGCTACACCTTC. Its translation: CASSLMEYGYTF. The chain employs TRBV12-3 or TRBV12-4 and TRBJ1-2; the D is unclear. V lost 6 bases and J lost 5, with 10 bases in between. The CDR3 is made up of 12 amino acids.

The V and J genes are TRBV3-1 (or the pseudogene TRBV3-2) and TRBJ1-1; maybe TRBD1 (5 bases). V lost 1 base, J lost 1 base, and 10 bases lay in between. CDR1 and CDR2 from the germline V gene are LGHDT and YNNKEL (reference sequence). The CDR3 has 15 residues. The CDR3 nucleotides read TGTGCCAGCAGCCAAGGACCACAGGCGAACACTGAAGCTTTCTTT. Translating gives CASSQGPQANTEAFF.

The chain couples TRBV29-1 to TRBJ1-2; 7 bases fit TRBD1. Trimming removed 4 bases from V and 4 bases from J; junction bases left unmatched: 6. Germline V lookup: CDR1 SQVTM, CDR2 ANQGSEA. The CDR3 sequence is 13 residues long. CDR3: CSVGVTGSYGYTF. CDR3 in DNA: TGCAGCGTTGGGGTGACAGGGTCCTATGGCTACACCTTC. The entire variable domain, with the rest obtained from reference TRBV29-1 and TRBJ1-2, is as follows: SAVISQKPSRDICQRGTSLTIQCQVDSQVTMMFWYRQQPGQSLTLIATANQGSEATYESGFVIDKFPISRPNLTFSTLTVSNMSPEDSSIYLCSVGVTGSYGYTFGSGTRLTVV.